This T cell receptor (beta chain) derives from a study of cytomegalovirus exposure and HLA in healthy donors. The donors were part of the validation cohort, which consisted of over a hundred subjects and was separate from the first cohort of 666 subjects. Concerning this clone: The antigen remains undetermined.

Looked up from germline, CDR1 is SGHDT and CDR2 is YYEEEE. Trimming took 1 base from V and 0 from J, leaving 10 bases between them. The CDR3 length is 16 residues. The table came from immunoSEQ multiplex PCR; TCRdb's copy has only in-frame clones and leaves some out. The data contain over 120,000 clones, approximately 92% of them singletons. Study-wide results and caveats: Among TCR sequences, most were rare, though some public TCRs appeared in many donors. Testing in vitro showed three CMV-associated chains specific for CMV antigens. Reports described diagnosis of cytomegalovirus status by the classifier as highly specific and sensitive.

Sequencing was performed on PBMCs. V and J are TRBV5-6 and TRBJ1-4, with D hard to call. The clonotype was recovered from a woman between 18 and 29 years old in good health and CMV-seropositive. CDR3 sequence: CASSLIGKATNEKLFF. In DNA form, the CDR3 reads TGTGCCAGCAGCTTGATCGGGAAGGCAACTAATGAAAAACTGTTTTTT.